This is a list of T cell receptor beta chains from one sample in a study of blood T cell repertoires in COVID-19. Data came from immunoSEQ multiplex PCR; TCRdb stores just in-frame clones and leaves some out. The sample lists some 96,000 clones, roughly 80% occurring once. The sequenced sample consisted of peripheral blood. The receptors come from a man aged 45-65 years with active or convalescent COVID-19. Each CDR3 is given with its conserved first and last residue. D genes are given only for firm matches. Only part of the rows carry a size: once, few, many, or a class if the clone is expanded.

j_call v_call clone_size d_call cdr3_nt cdr3_aa
TRBJ2-7 TRBV6-5 . . TGTGCCAGCAGTTTATCAGGGGCCTTAAACTCCTACGAGCAGTACTTC CASSLSGALNSYEQYF
TRBJ2-1 TRBV3-1/TRBV3-2 . . TGTGCCAGCAGCCAAGGAGGGATCAATGAGCAGTTCTTC CASSQGGINEQFF
TRBJ1-3 TRBV7-6 . . TGTGCCAACGGACATGTAACTGGAAACACCATATATTTT CANGHVTGNTIYF
TRBJ1-1 TRBV29-1 . . TGCAGCGTTTCTCCGACCAGCGCTAAAGCTTTCTTT CSVSPTSAKAFF
TRBJ1-2 TRBV2 . TRBD1 TGTGCCAGTCAGGGGGCGCCTCCCTATGGCTACACCTTC CASQGAPPYGYTF
TRBJ2-1 TRBV19 . TRBD2 TGTGCCCTCGGGGGTAGCGGGAGGGCCAAATACAATGAGCAGTTCTTC CALGGSGRAKYNEQFF
TRBJ2-2 TRBV12-5 . TRBD1 TGTGCTAGTGGTTCAGGACAGGGAGGCACCGGGGAGCTGTTTTTT CASGSGQGGTGELFF
TRBJ2-3 TRBV11-3 . TRBD2 TGTGCCAGCGGGACCACTAGCGGGAGATCAGATACGCAGTATTTT CASGTTSGRSDTQYF
TRBJ1-1 TRBV5-4 once . TGTGCCAGCAGCTTTCCGGGAATCTTGAACACTGAAGCTTTCTTT CASSFPGILNTEAFF
TRBJ1-1 TRBV6-5 . . TGTGCCAGCAGTCTAAATGTCATGCCTGATATCTTT CASSLNVMPDIF
TRBJ1-4 TRBV21-1 once . TGTGCCAGCACCCCGAGCAGGGTCGAAGAAAAACTGTTTTTT CASTPSRVEEKLFF
TRBJ2-7 TRBV28 . . TGTGCCAGCAGCGAATCCAGGGGTACTGTTTACGAGCAGTACTTC CASSESRGTVYEQYF
TRBJ1-5 TRBV6-2/TRBV6-3 once . TGTGCCAGCAGTCCCCTGGGTTGGGGGGGCGATGAGCCCCAGCATTTT CASSPLGWGGDEPQHF
TRBJ1-5 TRBV10-3 . . TGTGCCATCAAGGGGGACGTGGACAGTAGCAATCAGCCCCAGCATTTT CAIKGDVDSSNQPQHF
TRBJ2-1 TRBV29-1 . . TGCAGCTGCGTGGGGTCTAGCGCATACAATGAGCAGTTCTTC CSCVGSSAYNEQFF
TRBJ1-2 TRBV5-4 . . TGTGCCAGCAGCCCTCCCGTTGGGCCTCGAACCCTGGGTGACTATGGCTACACCTTC CASSPPVGPRTLGDYGYTF
TRBJ2-1 TRBV4-2 . TRBD1 TGTGCCAGCAGCCCCCGGGACAGGGATGAGCAGTTCTTC CASSPRDRDEQFF
TRBJ2-7 TRBV2 few TRBD2 TGTGCCAGCAGTGAGGGAGGGTACGAGCAGTACTTC CASSEGGYEQYF
TRBJ1-1 TRBV19 . . TGTGCCAGTATAAGGTGGGGCTGGAAGTCTGAAGCTTTCTTT CASIRWGWKSEAFF
TRBJ2-6 TRBV28 . TRBD1 TGTGCCAGCAGGACAGGGGGCGCTTCTGGGGCCAACGTCCTGACTTTC CASRTGGASGANVLTF
TRBJ2-2 TRBV2 few . TGTGCCAGCAGTCGGACCGGGGAGCTGTTTTTT CASSRTGELFF
TRBJ1-1 TRBV10-2 . . TGCGCCAGCGCACAGACGAACACTGAAGCTTTCTTT CASAQTNTEAFF
TRBJ2-2 TRBV6-5 once TRBD1 TGTGCCAGCCGGACAGGGACCACCGGGGAGCTGTTTTTT CASRTGTTGELFF
TRBJ1-2 TRBV7-9 . . TGTGCCAGCAGTCAGGACAGCCTAGGGAGCTACACCTTC CASSQDSLGSYTF
TRBJ2-1 TRBV5-1 . TRBD1 TGCGCCAGCAGCTCACAGGGGCCGACAAACAATGAGCAGTTCTTC CASSSQGPTNNEQFF
TRBJ1-6 TRBV28 . TRBD1 TGTGCCAGCATCACGACAGGGGAGGGTAATTCACCCCTCCACTTT CASITTGEGNSPLHF
TRBJ2-3 TRBV4-1 . TRBD2 TGCGCCAGCAGCCAATCCAACTTAGCGGGCAGCACAGATACGCAGTATTTT CASSQSNLAGSTDTQYF
TRBJ2-1 TRBV11-2 . TRBD2 TGTGCCAGCAGCTTAGATCCACTAGCGGGAGGGTACAATGAGCAGTTCTTC CASSLDPLAGGYNEQFF
TRBJ2-7 TRBV10-2 . . TGCGCCAGCGTTCAGGGCCGCGAGCAGTACTTC CASVQGREQYF
TRBJ2-1 TRBV30 . TRBD2 TGTGCCTGGACTAGCGGGGTTTCCTACAATGAGCAGTTCTTC CAWTSGVSYNEQFF
TRBJ2-7 TRBV14 many TRBD2 TGTGCCAGCAGCCCAGCGGGAGTGACCCACGAGCAGTACTTC CASSPAGVTHEQYF
TRBJ2-2 TRBV7-2 . TRBD1 TGTGCCAGCAGGTGGGACAGGGGAACCGGGGAGCTGTTTTTT CASRWDRGTGELFF